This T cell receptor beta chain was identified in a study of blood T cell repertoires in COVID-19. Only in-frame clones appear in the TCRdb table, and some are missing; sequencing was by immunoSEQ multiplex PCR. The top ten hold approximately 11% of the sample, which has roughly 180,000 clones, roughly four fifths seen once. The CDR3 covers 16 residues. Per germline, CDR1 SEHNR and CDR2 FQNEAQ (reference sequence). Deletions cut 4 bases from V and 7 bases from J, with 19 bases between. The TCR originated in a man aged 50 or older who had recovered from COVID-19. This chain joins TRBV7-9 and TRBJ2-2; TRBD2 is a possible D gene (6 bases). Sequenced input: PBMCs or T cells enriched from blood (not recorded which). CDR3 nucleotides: TGTGCCAGCAGCTCGTTCCGGGGCCGGGAGCACGGGGAGCTGTTTTTT. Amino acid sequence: CASSSFRGREHGELFF.